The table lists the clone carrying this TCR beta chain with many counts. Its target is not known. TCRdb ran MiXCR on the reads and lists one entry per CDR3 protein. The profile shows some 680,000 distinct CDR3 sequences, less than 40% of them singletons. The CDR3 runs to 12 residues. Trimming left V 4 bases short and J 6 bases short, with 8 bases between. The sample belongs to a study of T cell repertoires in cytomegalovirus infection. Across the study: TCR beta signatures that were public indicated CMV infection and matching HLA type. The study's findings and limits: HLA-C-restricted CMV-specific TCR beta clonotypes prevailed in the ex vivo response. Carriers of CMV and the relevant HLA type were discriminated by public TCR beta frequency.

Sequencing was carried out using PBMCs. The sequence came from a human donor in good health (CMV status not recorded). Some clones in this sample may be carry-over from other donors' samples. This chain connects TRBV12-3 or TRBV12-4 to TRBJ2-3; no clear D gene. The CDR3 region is CASSSRLDTQYF. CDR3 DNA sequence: TGTGCCAGCAGTTCCCGACTGGATACGCAGTATTTT.